This T cell receptor (beta chain) stems from a study of response to subunit inactivated influenza vaccine (dated 2018 in TCRdb). Study-level background: Deep quantitative profiling of the T cell receptor repertoire was used in the study to follow responses to a trivalent subunit inactivated influenza vaccine.

The table lists this clonotype with many counts. What antigen it recognizes has not been identified. One base away there is no much larger clone; base qualities are not given. The library was made by RT-PCR. For sequencing, an Illumina HiSeq 2500 was employed. TCRdb applied fastp at Q25 and MiXCR to the public reads, then kept only in-frame beta chains. Rows merge per CDR3 protein into single entries with the most common DNA and genes. A total of roughly 500,000 distinct CDR3 sequences appear in this sample, approximately 16% of them only once. The ten largest clones add up to 3% of the sample. Beyond this particular receptor, the publication reports: The authors suggested that each seasonal influenza vaccination may recruit only a limited number of new T cells.

From cysteine to phenylalanine, the CDR3 is 13 amino acids long. The sequence is cut down to CDR3 DNA, 39 bases in frame from base 1. Trimming removed 6 bases from V and 3 bases from J, leaving 14 bases between the germline ends. CDR1 DFQATT and CDR2 SNEGSKA were looked up in the germline V gene (reference sequence). The receptor was derived from a man aged 50 to 69 who received an inactivated influenza vaccine. Donor details come from another sample of the same person, matched by shared clones. The rearranged chain carries TRBV20-1 and TRBJ1-1, with the D gene not clear enough to name. Here the sequenced sample was CD4+ T cells sorted from PBMCs, taken 23 to 25 months after vaccination. The CDR3 protein sequence reads: CSANRAWDTEAFF. The nucleotide sequence reads as follows: TGCAGTGCGAACCGGGCCTGGGACACTGAAGCTTTCTTT.